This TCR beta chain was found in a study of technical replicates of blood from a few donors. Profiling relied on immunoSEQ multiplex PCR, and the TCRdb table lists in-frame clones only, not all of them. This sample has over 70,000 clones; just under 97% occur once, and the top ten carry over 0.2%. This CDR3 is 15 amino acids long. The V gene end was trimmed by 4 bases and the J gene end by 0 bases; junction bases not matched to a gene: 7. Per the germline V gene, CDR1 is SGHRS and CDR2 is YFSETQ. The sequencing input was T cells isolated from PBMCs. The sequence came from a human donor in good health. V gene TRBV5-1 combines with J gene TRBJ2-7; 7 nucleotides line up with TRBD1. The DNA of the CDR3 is TGCGCCAGCAGCCTGATACAGGGGAGCTCCTACGAGCAGTACTTC. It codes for CASSLIQGSSYEQYF.